This section outlines one T cell receptor (beta chain) sequence together with its context. In the authors' workflow: Cell counts per sample came from amplifying reference gene primers. The method was immunoSEQ multiplex PCR; TCRdb's version includes in-frame clones alone and lacks a portion of them. V, J and clone size were drawn from that table, and D and trimming were deduced from the DNA. The table lists some 270,000 clones, 70% to 90% of them singletons, with approximately 10% in the top ten. This sample was included in a study of blood T cell repertoires in COVID-19. Overall study: Researchers got acute and convalescent COVID-19 samples from the United States, Italy and Spain. The analysed material was cDNA or gDNA that came from T cells, B-cell-depleted T cells, or PBMCs.

This TCR came from a woman aged 65 to 85 with acute or convalescent COVID-19. The sequencing sample was made of peripheral blood.

CDR3 sequence: CASDRGNTEAFF. CDR3 sequence (DNA): TGTGCCAGCGACAGGGGTAACACTGAAGCTTTCTTT. The V call is TRBV2, the J call TRBJ1-1; 8 nucleotides align to TRBD1. Germline CDR1 and CDR2: SNHLY and FYNNEI. This CDR3 has 12 residues. The V segment lost 8 bases and the J segment 2 bases; nucleotides outside the gene matches: 1. The full variable domain, its missing parts supplied by reference TRBV2 and TRBJ1-1, is EPEVTQTPSHQVTQMGQEVILRCVPISNHLYFYWYRQILGQKVEFLVSFYNNEISEKSEIFDDQFSVERPDGSNFTLKIRSTKLEDSAMYFCASDRGNTEAFFGQGTRLTVV.